The 11 T cell receptor beta chains in this list originate from one sample, sequenced in a study of T cells after somatic rescue of genetic block. The protocol was immunoSEQ multiplex PCR, while the TCRdb copy is restricted to in-frame clones and leaves out a portion. The data show tens of thousands of clones, 96% seen once. The sample consisted of peripheral blood mononuclear cells (PBMCs). These receptors originate from a child younger than two.

The chain couples TRBV7-9 to TRBJ2-7, with no clear D. Deletions cut 5 bases from V and 3 bases from J, with 8 bases between. Germline CDR1 and CDR2: SEHNR and FQNEAQ (reference sequence). The CDR3 length is 12 residues. The CDR3 DNA reads as TGTGCCAGCAGCGCCGACGACTACGAGCAGTACTTC. Residues: CASSADDYEQYF.

The gene calls are TRBV10-3 and TRBJ2-7; the D is unclear. The V end lost 6 bases, the J end lost 0 bases, and 18 bases lay between the germline ends. CDR3 length: 16 amino acids. In germline, CDR1 is ENHRY, CDR2 SYGVKD. CDR3 DNA sequence: TGTGCCATCAGGGACCCCTATAACAAATTCTCCTACGAGCAGTACTTC. Amino acids: CAIRDPYNKFSYEQYF.

The gene calls are TRBV5-1 and TRBJ2-3, with 7 bases matching TRBD1. Germline-derived CDR1 and CDR2 are SGHRS and YFSETQ. The V segment lost 0 bases and the J segment 5 bases; nucleotides outside the gene matches: 3. The CDR3 runs 14 residues. The CDR3 spells CASSLGTGRDTQYF. CDR3 coding DNA: TGCGCCAGCAGCTTGGGGACAGGTAGAGATACGCAGTATTTT.

The rearrangement links TRBV27 to TRBJ2-7; 10 bases are a match to TRBD1. CDR3 length equals 14 residues. The V gene's germline CDR1 is MNHEY and CDR2 SMNVEV (reference sequence). The V and J ends lost 3 bases and 4 bases, in that order; junction bases with no gene match: 3. CDR3 in DNA: TGTGCCAGCAGTTTGACAGGGGGCGTATACGAGCAGTACTTC. Residues: CASSLTGGVYEQYF.

The chain is built from TRBV18 and TRBJ2-5; the D is unclear. This CDR3 has 15 amino acids. Germline CDR1 reads KGHSH; CDR2 reads LQKENI. V lost 2 bases to trimming and J lost 0 bases, with 10 bases between them. CDR3 DNA sequence: TGTGCCAGCTCACCAGACTTTACGTACCAAGAGACCCAGTACTTC. This sequence encodes CASSPDFTYQETQYF.

This rearrangement joins TRBV27 to TRBJ2-1, with D possibly being TRBD2 (6 bases). The CDR3 covers 14 residues. Germline values: CDR1 MNHEY, CDR2 SMNVEV (reference sequence). The V end lost 5 bases, the J end lost 5 bases, and 13 bases lay between the germline ends. CDR3 in amino acids: CASSSWRDHNEQFF. The CDR3 DNA follows: TGTGCCAGCAGTAGTTGGCGGGACCACAATGAGCAGTTCTTC.

The chain employs TRBV5-6 and TRBJ2-2; D might be TRBD2 (6 bases). V lost 3 bases and J 6 bases, leaving 12 bases between the germline ends. The CDR3 spans 14 residues. CDR1 and CDR2 from the germline V gene are SGHDT and YYEEEE. The CDR3 here is CASSSLLAAGELFF. CDR3 sequence (DNA): TGTGCCAGCAGCTCGTTACTAGCCGCCGGGGAGCTGTTTTTT. The entire variable domain, with the rest obtained from reference TRBV5-6 and TRBJ2-2, is as follows: DAGVTQSPTHLIKTRGQQVTLRCSPKSGHDTVSWYQQALGQGPQFIFQYYEEEERQRGNFPDRFSGHQFPNYSSELNVNALLLGDSALYLCASSSLLAAGELFFGEGSRLTVL.

This chain uses TRBV4-1 with TRBJ2-4; the D is unclear. Germline V lookup: CDR1 MGHRA, CDR2 YSYEKL. CDR3 size: 14 residues. V dropped 1 base and J dropped 0 bases, with 4 bases sitting between them. The CDR3 is CASSQAGAKNIQYF. Written as DNA, the CDR3 is TGCGCCAGCAGCCAAGCGGGAGCCAAAAACATTCAGTACTTC.

The V call is TRBV15, the J call TRBJ2-4; D might be TRBD2 (5 bases). The V and J ends lost 3 bases and 4 bases respectively, with 13 bases between them. The CDR3 loop spans 15 amino acids. Germline V gene sequence: CDR1 LNHNV, CDR2 YYDKDF (reference sequence). The DNA of the CDR3 is TGTGCCACCAGCAGTCCGAGGGCGGCAAAAAACATTCAGTACTTC. Translating it yields CATSSPRAAKNIQYF. The variable domain in full, completed from reference TRBV15 and TRBJ2-4, reads DAMVIQNPRYQVTQFGKPVTLSCSQTLNHNVMYWYQQKSSQAPKLLFHYYDKDFNNEADTPDNFQSRRPNTSFCFLDIRSPGLGDTAMYLCATSSPRAAKNIQYFGAGTRLSVL.

This clone was seen just once. The chain couples TRBV5-6 to TRBJ2-7; 9 bases map to TRBD1. The CDR3 contains 12 residues. The trim removed 4 bases at V and 6 bases at J, leaving 2 bases unmatched. The germline gives CDR1 SGHDT, CDR2 YYEEEE. CDR3: CASSIQGAEQYF. CDR3 bases: TGTGCCAGCAGCATACAGGGGGCCGAGCAGTACTTC.

This chain connects TRBV10-3 to TRBJ2-3; 10 bases fit TRBD2. The CDR3 sequence is 16 residues long. Germline V gene lookup returns CDR1 ENHRY and CDR2 SYGVKD. V trimming: 6 bases; J trimming: 0 bases; junction bases outside the gene matches: 6. The CDR3 protein is CAISQGLATSTDTQYF. CDR3 sequence (DNA): TGTGCCATCAGCCAGGGACTAGCGACTAGCACAGATACGCAGTATTTT.